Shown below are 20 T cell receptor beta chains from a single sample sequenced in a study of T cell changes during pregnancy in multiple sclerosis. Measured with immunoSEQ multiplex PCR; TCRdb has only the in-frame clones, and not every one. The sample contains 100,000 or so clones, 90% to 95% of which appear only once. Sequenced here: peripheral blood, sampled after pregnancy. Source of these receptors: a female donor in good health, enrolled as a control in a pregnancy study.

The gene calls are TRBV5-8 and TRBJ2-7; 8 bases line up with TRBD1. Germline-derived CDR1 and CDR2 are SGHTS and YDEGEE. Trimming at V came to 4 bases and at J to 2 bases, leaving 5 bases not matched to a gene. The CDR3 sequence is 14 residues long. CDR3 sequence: CASSRDRNTYEQYF. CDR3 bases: TGTGCCAGCAGCCGGGACAGGAATACCTACGAGCAGTACTTC.

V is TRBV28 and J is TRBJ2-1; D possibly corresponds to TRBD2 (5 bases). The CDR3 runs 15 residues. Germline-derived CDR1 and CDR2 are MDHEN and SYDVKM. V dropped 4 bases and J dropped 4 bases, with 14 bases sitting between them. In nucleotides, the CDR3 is TGTGCCAGCAGTTATCCGGGAAAAACGTACAATGAGCAGTTCTTC. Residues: CASSYPGKTYNEQFF.

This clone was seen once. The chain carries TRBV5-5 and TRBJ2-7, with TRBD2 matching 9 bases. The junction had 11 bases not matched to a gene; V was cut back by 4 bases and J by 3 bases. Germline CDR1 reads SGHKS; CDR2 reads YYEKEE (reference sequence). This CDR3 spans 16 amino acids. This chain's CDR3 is CASSPMGRAGGYEQYF. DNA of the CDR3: TGTGCCAGCAGCCCCATGGGTCGAGCGGGAGGCTACGAGCAGTACTTC.

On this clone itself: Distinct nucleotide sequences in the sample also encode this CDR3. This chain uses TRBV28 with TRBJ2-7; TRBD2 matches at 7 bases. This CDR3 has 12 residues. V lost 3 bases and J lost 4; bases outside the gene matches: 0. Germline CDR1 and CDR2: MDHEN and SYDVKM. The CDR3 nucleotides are TGTGCCAGCAGTTTGGGGGGGTACGAGCAGTACTTC. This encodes CASSLGGYEQYF.

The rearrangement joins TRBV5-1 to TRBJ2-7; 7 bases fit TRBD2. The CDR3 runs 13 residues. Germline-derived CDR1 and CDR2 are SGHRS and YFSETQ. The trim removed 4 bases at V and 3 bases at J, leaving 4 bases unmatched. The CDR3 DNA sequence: TGCGCCAGCAGCCTGGGCGGGGGCTACGAGCAGTACTTC. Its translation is CASSLGGGYEQYF.

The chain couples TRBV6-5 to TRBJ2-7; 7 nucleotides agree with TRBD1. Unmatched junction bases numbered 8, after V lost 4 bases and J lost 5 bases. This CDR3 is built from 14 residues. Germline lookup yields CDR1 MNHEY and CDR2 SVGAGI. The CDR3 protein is CASSFRQGLHEQYF. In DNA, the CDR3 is TGTGCCAGCAGTTTCAGACAGGGTTTGCACGAGCAGTACTTC.

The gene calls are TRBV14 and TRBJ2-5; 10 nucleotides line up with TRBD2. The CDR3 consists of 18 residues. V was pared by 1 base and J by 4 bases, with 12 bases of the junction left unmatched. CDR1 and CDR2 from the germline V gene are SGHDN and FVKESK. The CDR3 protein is CASSQGVASGSVRETQYF. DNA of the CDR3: TGTGCCAGCAGCCAAGGGGTCGCTAGCGGGAGTGTTCGAGAGACCCAGTACTTC.

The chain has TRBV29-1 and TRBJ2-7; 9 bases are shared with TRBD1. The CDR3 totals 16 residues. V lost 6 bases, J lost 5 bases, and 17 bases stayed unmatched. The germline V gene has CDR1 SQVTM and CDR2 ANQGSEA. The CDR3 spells CSVAPGATGGADEQYF. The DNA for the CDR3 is TGCAGCGTCGCACCCGGAGCAACAGGGGGCGCAGACGAGCAGTACTTC.

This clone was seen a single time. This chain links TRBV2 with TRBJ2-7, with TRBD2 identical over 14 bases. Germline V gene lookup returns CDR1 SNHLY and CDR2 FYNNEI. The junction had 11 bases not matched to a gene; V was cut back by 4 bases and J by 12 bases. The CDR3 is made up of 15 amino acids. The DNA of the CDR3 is TGTGCCAGCAGTGTTCGGGGGACTAGCGGGAGAGGAGGGTACTTC. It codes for CASSVRGTSGRGGYF.

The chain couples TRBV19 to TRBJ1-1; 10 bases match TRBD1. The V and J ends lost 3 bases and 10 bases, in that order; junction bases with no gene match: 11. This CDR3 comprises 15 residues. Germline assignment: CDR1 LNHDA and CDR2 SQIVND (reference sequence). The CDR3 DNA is TGTGCCAGTAGTATGGCCGGGACAGGGGTGTTGAGAGCTTTCTTT. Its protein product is CASSMAGTGVLRAFF.

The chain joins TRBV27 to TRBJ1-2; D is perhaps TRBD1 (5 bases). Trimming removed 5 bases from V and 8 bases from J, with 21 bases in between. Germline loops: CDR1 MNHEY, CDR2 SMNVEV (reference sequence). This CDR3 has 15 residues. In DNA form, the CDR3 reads TGTGCCAGCAGTCCCCGGGGGGGAGCCAAAAGGGGCTACACCTTC. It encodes CASSPRGGAKRGYTF.

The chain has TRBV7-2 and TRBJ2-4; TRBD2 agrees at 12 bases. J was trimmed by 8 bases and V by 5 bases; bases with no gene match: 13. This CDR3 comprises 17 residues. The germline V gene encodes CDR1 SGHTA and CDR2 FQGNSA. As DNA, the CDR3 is TGTGCCAGCAGCCGGGGGGCTAGCGGGAGGGCCGGGGACATTCAGTACTTC. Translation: CASSRGASGRAGDIQYF.

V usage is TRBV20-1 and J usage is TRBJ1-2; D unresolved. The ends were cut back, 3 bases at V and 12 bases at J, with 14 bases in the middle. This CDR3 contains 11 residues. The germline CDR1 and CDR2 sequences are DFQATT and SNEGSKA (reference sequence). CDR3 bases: TGCAGTGCTAGGTGGACGGGGAGAGACACCTTC. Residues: CSARWTGRDTF.

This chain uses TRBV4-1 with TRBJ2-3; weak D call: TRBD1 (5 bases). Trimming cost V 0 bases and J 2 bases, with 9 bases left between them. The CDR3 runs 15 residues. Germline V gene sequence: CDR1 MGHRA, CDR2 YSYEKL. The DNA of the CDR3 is TGCGCCAGCAGCCAAGAGTCCAGGGACACAGATACGCAGTATTTT. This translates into CASSQESRDTDTQYF.

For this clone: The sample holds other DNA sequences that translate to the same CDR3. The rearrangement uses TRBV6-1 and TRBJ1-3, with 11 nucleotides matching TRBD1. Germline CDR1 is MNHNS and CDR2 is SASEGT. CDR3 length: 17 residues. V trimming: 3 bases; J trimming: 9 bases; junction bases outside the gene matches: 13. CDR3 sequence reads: CASSDTIPGQGGLTIYF. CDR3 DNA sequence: TGTGCCAGCAGTGACACGATCCCGGGACAGGGGGGACTCACCATATATTTT.

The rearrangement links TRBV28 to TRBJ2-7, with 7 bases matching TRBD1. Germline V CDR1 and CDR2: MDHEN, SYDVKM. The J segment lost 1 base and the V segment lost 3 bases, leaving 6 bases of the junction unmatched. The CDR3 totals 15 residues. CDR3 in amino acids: CASSFGDSESYEQYF. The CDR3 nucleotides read TGTGCCAGCAGTTTTGGGGACAGTGAGTCCTACGAGCAGTACTTC.

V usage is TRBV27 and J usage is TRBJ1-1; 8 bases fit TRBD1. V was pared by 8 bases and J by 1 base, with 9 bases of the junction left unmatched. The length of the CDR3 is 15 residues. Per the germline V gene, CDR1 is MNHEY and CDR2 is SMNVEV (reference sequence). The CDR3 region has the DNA TGTGCCAGCTCTTTCAGCGGGACAGGGAACACTGAAGCTTTCTTT. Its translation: CASSFSGTGNTEAFF.

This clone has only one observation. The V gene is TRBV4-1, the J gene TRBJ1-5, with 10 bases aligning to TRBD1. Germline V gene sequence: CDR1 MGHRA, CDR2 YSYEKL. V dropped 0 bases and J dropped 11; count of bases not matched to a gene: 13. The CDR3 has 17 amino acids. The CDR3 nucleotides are TGCGCCAGCAGCCAAGAGGGGGGGACAGGGGCCCTCGAGGCCCAGCATTTT. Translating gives CASSQEGGTGALEAQHF.

CDR3 sequence reads: CASSVGTDYEQYF. In nucleotides, the CDR3 is TGTGCCAGCAGCGTCGGGACAGACTACGAGCAGTACTTC. The chain is built from TRBV11-2 and TRBJ2-7; 7 nucleotides match TRBD1. Unmatched junction bases numbered 4, after V lost 5 bases and J lost 3 bases. Germline CDR1 SGHAT, CDR2 FQNNGV. The CDR3 contains 13 residues.

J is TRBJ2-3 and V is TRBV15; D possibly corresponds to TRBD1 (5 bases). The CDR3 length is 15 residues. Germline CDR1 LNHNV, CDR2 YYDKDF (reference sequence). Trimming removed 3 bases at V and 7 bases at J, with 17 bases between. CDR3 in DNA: TGTGCCACCAGCAGGGGCGATCCGACAGCCTATACGCAGTATTTT. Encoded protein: CATSRGDPTAYTQYF.